This T cell receptor beta chain was found in a study of blood T cells in healthy people across ages. Study-level results: Both naive CD4+ cell counts and diversity were greater in long-lived donors than in aged donors.

Investigators took 9.5 to 10 milliliters of peripheral blood from every donor. For this clonotype: The antigen remains undetermined.

Germline lookup yields CDR1 DFQATT and CDR2 SNEGSKA (reference sequence). This CDR3 has 12 amino acids. The authors ran a second PCR of about 6 to 11 cycles using a sample-barcoded 5' primer and a J-beta primer mix. Sequencing of every sample gave 3 million or more CDR3-containing paired-end reads. TCRdb reanalysed the 5' RACE reads using MiXCR and keeps one entry per CDR3 protein. The sample yields 1.5 million or so distinct CDR3 sequences, around 40% seen once. Material for sequencing was blood. The TCR originated in a woman in her late teens or twenties in good health. The rearrangement uses TRBV20-1 and TRBJ1-2; D remains unclear. The CDR3 here is CSPRQPDYGYTF. The DNA of the CDR3 is TGCAGCCCCCGACAACCAGACTATGGCTACACCTTC.